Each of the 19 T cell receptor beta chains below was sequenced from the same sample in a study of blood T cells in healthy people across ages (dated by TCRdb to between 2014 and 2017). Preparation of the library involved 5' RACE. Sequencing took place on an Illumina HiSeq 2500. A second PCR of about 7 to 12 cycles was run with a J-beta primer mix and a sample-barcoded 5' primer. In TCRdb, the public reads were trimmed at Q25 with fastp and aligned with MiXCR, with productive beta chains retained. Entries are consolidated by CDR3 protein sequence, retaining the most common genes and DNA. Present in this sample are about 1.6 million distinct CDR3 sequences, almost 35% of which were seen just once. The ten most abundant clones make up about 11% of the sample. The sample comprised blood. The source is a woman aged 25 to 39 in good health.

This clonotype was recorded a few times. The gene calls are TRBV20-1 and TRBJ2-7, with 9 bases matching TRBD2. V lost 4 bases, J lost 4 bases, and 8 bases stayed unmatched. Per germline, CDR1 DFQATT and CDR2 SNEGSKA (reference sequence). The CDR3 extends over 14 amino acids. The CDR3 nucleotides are TGCAGTGCTACACCGGGACTAGCAAGTTACGAGCAGTACTTC. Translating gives CSATPGLASYEQYF.

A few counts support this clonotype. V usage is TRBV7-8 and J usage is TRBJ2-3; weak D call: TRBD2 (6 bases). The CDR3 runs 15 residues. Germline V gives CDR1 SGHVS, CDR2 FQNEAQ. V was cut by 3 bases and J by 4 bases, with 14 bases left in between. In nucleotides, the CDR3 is TGTGCCAGCAGCTTTAAGTACTCTAGCGCAGATACGCAGTATTTT. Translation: CASSFKYSSADTQYF.

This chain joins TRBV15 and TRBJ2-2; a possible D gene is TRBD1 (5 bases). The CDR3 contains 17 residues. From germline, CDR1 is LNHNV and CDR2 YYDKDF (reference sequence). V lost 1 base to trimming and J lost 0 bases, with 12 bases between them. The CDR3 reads CATSRVVGVTNTGELFF. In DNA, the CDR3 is TGTGCCACCAGCAGAGTTGTAGGGGTAACGAACACCGGGGAGCTGTTTTTT.

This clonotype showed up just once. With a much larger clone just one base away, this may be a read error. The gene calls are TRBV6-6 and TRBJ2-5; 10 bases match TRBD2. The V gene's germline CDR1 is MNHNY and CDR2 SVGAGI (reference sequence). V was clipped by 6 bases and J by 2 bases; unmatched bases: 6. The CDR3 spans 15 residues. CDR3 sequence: CASRIPAGGQETQYF. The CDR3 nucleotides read TGTGCCAGCAGGATCCCAGCGGGGGGGCAAGAGACCCAGTACTTC.

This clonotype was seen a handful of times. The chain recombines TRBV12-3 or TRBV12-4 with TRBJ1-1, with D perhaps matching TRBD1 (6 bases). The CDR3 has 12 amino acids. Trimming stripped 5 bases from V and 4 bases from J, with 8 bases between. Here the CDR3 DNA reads TGTGCCAGCAGTACAGGGTTCACTGAAGCTTTCTTT. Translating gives CASSTGFTEAFF.

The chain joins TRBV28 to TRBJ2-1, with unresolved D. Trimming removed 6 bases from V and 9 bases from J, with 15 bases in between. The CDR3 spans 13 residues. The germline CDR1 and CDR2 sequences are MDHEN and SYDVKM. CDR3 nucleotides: TGTGCCAGCAGGTTGGGAACCCCCAGTGAGCAGTTCTTC. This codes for CASRLGTPSEQFF.

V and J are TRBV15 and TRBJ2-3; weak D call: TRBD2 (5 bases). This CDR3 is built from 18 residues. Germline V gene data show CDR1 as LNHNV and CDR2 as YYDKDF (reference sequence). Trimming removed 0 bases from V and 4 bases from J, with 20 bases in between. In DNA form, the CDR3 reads TGTGCCACCAGCAGAGATCCCAACGACTACGGGAATGCAGATACGCAGTATTTT. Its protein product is CATSRDPNDYGNADTQYF.

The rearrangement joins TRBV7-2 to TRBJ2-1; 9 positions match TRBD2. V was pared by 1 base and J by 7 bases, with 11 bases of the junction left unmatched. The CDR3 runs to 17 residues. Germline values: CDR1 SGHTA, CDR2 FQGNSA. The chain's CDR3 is CASSLVSGGRLGNEQFF. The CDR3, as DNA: TGTGCCAGCAGCTTAGTTAGCGGGGGACGGTTGGGGAATGAGCAGTTCTTC.

CDR3 sequence: CASSLDPSPSTDTQYF. DNA for the CDR3: TGTGCCAGCAGTTTGGACCCATCCCCCAGCACAGATACGCAGTATTTT. The chain combines TRBV2 with TRBJ2-3; D gene uncertain. Trimming took off 5 bases at V and 0 bases at J, with 15 bases between the two ends. From germline, CDR1 is SNHLY and CDR2 FYNNEI. This CDR3 has 16 amino acids.

The CDR3 reads CASSFRGQGNEQYF. The DNA of the CDR3 is TGTGCCAGCAGCTTCCGTGGACAGGGTAACGAGCAGTACTTC. V gene TRBV3-1 combines with J gene TRBJ2-5, with 8 nucleotides matching TRBD1. The J call may be faulty, since TRBJ2-7 better matches the DNA end. The CDR3 covers 14 residues. CDR1 and CDR2 (germline): LGHDT, YNNKEL (reference sequence).

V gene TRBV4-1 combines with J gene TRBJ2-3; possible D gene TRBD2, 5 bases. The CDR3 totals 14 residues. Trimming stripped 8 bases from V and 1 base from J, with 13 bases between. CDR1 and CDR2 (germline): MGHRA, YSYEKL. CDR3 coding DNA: TGCGCCAGCCGCAACGGGGTTGGCACAGATACGCAGTATTTT. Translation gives CASRNGVGTDTQYF.

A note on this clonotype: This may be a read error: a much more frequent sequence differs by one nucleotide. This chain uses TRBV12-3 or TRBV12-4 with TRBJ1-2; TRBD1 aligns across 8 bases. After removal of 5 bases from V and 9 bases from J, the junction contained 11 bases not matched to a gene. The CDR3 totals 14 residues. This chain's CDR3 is CASSRDRGDDSYTF. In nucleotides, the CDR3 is TGTGCCAGCAGTCGTGACAGGGGTGACGATAGCTACACCTTC.

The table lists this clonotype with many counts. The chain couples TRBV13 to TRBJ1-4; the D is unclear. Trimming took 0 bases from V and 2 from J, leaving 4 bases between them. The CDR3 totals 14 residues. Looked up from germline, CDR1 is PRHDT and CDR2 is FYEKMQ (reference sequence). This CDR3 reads CASSLGGTNEKLFF. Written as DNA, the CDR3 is TGTGCCAGCAGCTTAGGAGGGACTAATGAAAAACTGTTTTTT.

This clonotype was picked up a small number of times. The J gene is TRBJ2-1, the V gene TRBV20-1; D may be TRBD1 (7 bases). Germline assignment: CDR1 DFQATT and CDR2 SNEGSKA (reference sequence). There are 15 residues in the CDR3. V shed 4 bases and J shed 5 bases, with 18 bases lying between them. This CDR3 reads CSATDGVRGDNEQFF. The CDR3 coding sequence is TGCAGTGCTACCGACGGGGTCAGGGGGGACAATGAGCAGTTCTTC.

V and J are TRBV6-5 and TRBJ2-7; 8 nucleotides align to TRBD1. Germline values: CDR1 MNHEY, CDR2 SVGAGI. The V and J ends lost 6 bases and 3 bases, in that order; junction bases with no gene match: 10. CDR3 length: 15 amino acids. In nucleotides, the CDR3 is TGTGCCAGCAGACCAGGACAGGGACCTATCTACGAGCAGTACTTC. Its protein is CASRPGQGPIYEQYF.

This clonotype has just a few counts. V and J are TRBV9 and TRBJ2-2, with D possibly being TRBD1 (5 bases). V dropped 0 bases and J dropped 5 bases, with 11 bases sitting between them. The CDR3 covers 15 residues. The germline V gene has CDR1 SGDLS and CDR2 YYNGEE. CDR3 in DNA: TGTGCCAGCAGCGTAGGTAGCAGGGTAACCGGGGAGCTGTTTTTT. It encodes CASSVGSRVTGELFF.

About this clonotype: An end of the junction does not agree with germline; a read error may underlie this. The CDR3 loop reads CASSSHTGTSDDTQDF. CDR3 DNA: TGTGCCAGCAGCTCTCACACCGGGACTAGCGACGATACGCAGGATTTT. The chain recombines TRBV9 with TRBJ2-3; 10 bases map to TRBD2. CDR1 SGDLS and CDR2 YYNGEE come from the germline V gene. The length of the CDR3 is 16 residues.

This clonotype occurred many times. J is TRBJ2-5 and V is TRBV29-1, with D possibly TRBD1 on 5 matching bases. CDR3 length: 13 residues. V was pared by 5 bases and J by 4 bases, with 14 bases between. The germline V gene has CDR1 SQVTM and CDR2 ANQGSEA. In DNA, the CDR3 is TGCAGCGTTAAGGGGCACAGATCAGAGACCCAGTACTTC. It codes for CSVKGHRSETQYF.

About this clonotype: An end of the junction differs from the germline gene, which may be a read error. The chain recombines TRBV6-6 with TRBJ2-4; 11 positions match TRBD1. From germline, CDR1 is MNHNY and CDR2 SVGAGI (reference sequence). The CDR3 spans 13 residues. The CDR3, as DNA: TGTGCCAGCGGGACAGGGGGTCGGGACGCCAACTTCTTC. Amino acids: CASGTGGRDANFF.